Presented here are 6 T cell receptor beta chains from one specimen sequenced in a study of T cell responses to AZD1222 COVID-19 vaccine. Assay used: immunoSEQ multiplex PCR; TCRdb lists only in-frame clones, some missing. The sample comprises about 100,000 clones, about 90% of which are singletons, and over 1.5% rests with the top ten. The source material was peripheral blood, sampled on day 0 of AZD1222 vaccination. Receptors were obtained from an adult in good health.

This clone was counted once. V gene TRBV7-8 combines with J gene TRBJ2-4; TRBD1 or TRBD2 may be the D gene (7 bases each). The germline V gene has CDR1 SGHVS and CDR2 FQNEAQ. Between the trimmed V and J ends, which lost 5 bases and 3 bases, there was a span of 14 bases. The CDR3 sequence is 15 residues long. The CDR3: CASSPGGGVKNIQYF. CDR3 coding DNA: TGTGCCAGCAGCCCAGGGGGGGGAGTCAAAAACATTCAGTACTTC.

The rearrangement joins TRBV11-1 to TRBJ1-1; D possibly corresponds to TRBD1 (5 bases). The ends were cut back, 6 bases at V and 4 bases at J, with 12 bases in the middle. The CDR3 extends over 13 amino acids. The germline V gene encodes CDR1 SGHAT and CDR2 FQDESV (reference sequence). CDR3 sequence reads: CASRTTGRTEAFF. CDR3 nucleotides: TGTGCCAGCAGAACCACAGGTCGCACTGAAGCTTTCTTT.

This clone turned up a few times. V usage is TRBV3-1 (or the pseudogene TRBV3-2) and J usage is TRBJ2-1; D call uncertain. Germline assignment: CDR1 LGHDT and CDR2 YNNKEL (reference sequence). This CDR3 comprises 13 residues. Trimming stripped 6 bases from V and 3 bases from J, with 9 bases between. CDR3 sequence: CASRSPGYNEQFF. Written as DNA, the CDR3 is TGTGCCAGCAGATCACCGGGCTACAATGAGCAGTTCTTC.

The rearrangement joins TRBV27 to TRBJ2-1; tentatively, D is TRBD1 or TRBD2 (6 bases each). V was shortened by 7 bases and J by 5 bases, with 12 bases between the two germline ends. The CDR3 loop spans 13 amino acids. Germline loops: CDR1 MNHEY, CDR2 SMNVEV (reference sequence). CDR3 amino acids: CASTGGSHNEQFF. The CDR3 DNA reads TGTGCCAGCACCGGGGGCAGCCACAATGAGCAGTTCTTC.

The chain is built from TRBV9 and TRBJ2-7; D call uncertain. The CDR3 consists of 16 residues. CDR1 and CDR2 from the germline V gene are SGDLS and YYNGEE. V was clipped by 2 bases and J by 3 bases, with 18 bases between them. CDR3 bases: TGTGCCAGCAGCGTCGGAGCCCTCAGTCACTACTACGAGCAGTACTTC. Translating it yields CASSVGALSHYYEQYF. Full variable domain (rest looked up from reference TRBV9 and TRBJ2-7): DSGVTQTPKHLITATGQRVTLRCSPRSGDLSVYWYQQSLDQGLQFLIQYYNGEERAKGNILERFSAQQFPDLHSELNLSSLELGDSALYFCASSVGALSHYYEQYFGPGTRLTVT.

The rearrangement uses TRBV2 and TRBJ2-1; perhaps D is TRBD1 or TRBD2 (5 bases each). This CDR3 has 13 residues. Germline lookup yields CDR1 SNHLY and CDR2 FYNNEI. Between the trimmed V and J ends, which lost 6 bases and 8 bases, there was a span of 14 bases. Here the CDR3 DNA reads TGTGCCAGCAGGAGGGTTACAGGTCATGAGCAGTTCTTC. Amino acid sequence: CASRRVTGHEQFF.